The T cell receptor beta chain described here comes from a study of CD8 T cells in ankylosing spondylitis. General study points: In the blood and synovial fluid of reactive arthritis, some motif variants had been previously reported. What seemed typical of ankylosing spondylitis blood was a TCR beta motif built from roughly eight highly homologous variants.

There are many counts of this clonotype. Its antigen is still unknown. Making use of molecular barcodes, quantitative 5'-RACE generated TCR beta libraries. TCRdb re-called the 5' RACE reads through MiXCR, storing one row per CDR3 protein. The data show 100,000 to 150,000 distinct CDR3 sequences, roughly 6.6% seen once. The CDR3 totals 12 residues. V was pared by 3 bases and J by 7 bases, with 9 bases between. CDR1 is SEHNR, CDR2 FQNEAQ, per germline (reference sequence). The specimen was blood, either unsorted or a sorted T cell fraction (not recorded which). The clonotype was recovered from a male donor with ankylosing spondylitis or in good health (not recorded which). The V call is TRBV7-9, the J call TRBJ1-1; D gene unclear. CDR3 bases: TGTGCCAGCAGCTTGGCCGGTGTTGAAGCTTTCTTT. This gives the protein CASSLAGVEAFF.